This T cell receptor beta chain was sequenced during a study of lymphopenia after photon versus proton radiotherapy. Study results and caveats: After lymphocyte nadir, photon-treated repertoires showed oligoclonal expansion, especially CD8+ Temra.

The data were produced by immunoSEQ multiplex PCR, yet TCRdb's version contains in-frame clones alone and is incomplete. The sample has 40,000 or so clones; about 85% are singletons. On this clone itself: Its antigen is currently unknown.

Trimming took off 6 bases at V and 2 bases at J, with 14 bases between the two ends. This CDR3 is 15 amino acids long. CDR1 is MNHNY and CDR2 is SVGAGI in the germline V gene (reference sequence). The clonotype originates from a man aged 35-49 years with gastric cancer. Here the sequenced sample was peripheral blood, taken from a patient treated with photon-based radiotherapy. V usage is TRBV6-6 and J usage is TRBJ2-1, with D perhaps being TRBD1 or TRBD2 (6 bases each). CDR3 bases: TGTGCCAGCAGCCGCTCGGGGGCCGCCTACAATGAGCAGTTCTTC. This sequence encodes CASSRSGAAYNEQFF.